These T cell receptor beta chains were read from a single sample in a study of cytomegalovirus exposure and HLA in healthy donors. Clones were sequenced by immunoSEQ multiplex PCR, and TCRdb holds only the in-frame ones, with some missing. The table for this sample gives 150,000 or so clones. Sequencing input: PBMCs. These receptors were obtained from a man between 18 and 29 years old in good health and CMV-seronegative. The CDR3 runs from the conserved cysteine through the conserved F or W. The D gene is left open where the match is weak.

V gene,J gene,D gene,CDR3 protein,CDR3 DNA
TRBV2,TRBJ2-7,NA,CASSDQTSYEQYF,TGTGCCAGCAGTGACCAGACATCCTACGAGCAGTACTTC
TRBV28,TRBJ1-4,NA,CASRPDREKLFF,TGTGCCAGCAGGCCAGACAGGGAAAAACTGTTTTTT
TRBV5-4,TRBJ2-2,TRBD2,CASSFYAGVGELFF,TGTGCCAGCAGCTTCTATGCGGGGGTCGGGGAGCTGTTTTTT
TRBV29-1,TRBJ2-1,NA,CSVDRDHNEQFF,TGCAGCGTTGACAGGGATCACAATGAGCAGTTCTTC
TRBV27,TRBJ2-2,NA,CASSFQVREGTGELFF,TGTGCCAGCAGTTTTCAAGTCCGGGAAGGCACCGGGGAGCTGTTTTTT
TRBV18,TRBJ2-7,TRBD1,CASSPDRDEQYF,TGTGCCAGCTCACCTGACAGGGACGAGCAGTACTTC
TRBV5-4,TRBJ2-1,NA,CASSWAEGAASYNEQFF,TGTGCCAGCAGCTGGGCCGAGGGCGCGGCCAGCTACAATGAGCAGTTCTTC
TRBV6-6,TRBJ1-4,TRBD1,CASSYGQGGEKLFF,TGTGCCAGCAGCTACGGACAGGGCGGTGAAAAACTGTTTTTT
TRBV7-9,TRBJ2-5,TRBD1,CASSLPDRFLETQYF,TGTGCCAGCAGCTTGCCGGACAGGTTCCTGGAGACCCAGTACTTC
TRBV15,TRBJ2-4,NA,CATSSGSGNIQYF,TGTGCCACCAGCAGCGGGAGTGGCAACATTCAGTACTTC
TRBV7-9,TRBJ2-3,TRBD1,CASSLDRADTDTQYF,TGTGCCAGCAGCTTGGACAGGGCCGACACAGATACGCAGTATTTT
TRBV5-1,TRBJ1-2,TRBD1,CASSLSGQTAHGYTF,TGCGCCAGCAGCTTGTCGGGACAGACCGCCCATGGCTACACCTTC
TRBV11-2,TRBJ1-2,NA,CASSSGQNYGYTF,TGTGCCAGCAGCTCAGGCCAGAACTATGGCTACACCTTC
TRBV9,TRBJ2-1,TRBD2,CASSTPGLGLFNEQFF,TGTGCCAGCAGCACCCCGGGACTAGGGCTCTTCAATGAGCAGTTCTTC
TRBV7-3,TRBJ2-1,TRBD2,CASSLAGGGDEQFF,TGTGCCAGCAGCTTAGCGGGAGGAGGCGATGAGCAGTTCTTC
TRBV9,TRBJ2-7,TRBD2,CASSVEGLAGAYEQYF,TGTGCCAGCAGCGTAGAGGGACTAGCGGGAGCCTACGAGCAGTACTTC
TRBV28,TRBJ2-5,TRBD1,CASSLPRTGRRETQYF,TGTGCCAGCAGTTTACCCCGGACAGGGAGGAGAGAGACCCAGTACTTC
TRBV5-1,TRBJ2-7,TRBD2,CASSLQAGGYEQYF,TGCGCCAGCAGCTTGCAGGCGGGAGGGTACGAGCAGTACTTC
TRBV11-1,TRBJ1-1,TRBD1,CASSLGAGGWNTEAFF,TGTGCCAGCAGCTTAGGGGCAGGGGGCTGGAACACTGAAGCTTTCTTT
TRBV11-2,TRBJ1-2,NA,CASSLAGEGYTF,TGTGCCAGCAGCTTAGCGGGGGAAGGCTACACCTTC
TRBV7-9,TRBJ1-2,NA,CASSLNRVDYGYTF,TGTGCCAGCAGCTTGAACAGGGTGGACTATGGCTACACCTTC
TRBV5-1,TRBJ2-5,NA,CASSSDGEGQETQYF,TGCGCCAGCAGCTCGGACGGTGAGGGTCAAGAGACCCAGTACTTC
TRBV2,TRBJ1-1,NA,CASSRTTRRRDTEAFF,TGTGCCAGCTCCCGGACAACCCGCCGAAGGGACACTGAAGCTTTCTTT
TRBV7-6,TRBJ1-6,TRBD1,CASSSTGDRGSPLHF,TGTGCCAGCAGCTCCACGGGGGACAGGGGTTCACCCCTCCACTTT
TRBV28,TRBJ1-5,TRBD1,CASSTGGSGQPQHF,TGTGCCAGCAGCACAGGGGGCTCGGGTCAGCCCCAGCATTTT
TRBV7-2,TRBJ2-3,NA,CASSRDNTQYF,TGTGCCAGCAGCCGAGATAATACGCAGTATTTT
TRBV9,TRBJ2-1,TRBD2,CASSPVVAGGHEQFF,TGTGCCAGCAGCCCAGTAGTAGCGGGAGGCCATGAGCAGTTCTTC
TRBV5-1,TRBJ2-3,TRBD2,CASSRQRELQYF,TGCGCCAGCAGCCGACAGCGGGAGTTGCAGTATTTT
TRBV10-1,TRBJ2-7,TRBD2,CASSEYGTSGIEQYF,TGCGCCAGCAGTGAGTACGGGACTAGCGGGATCGAGCAGTACTTC
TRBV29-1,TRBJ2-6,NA,CSVAGTGANVLTF,TGCAGCGTTGCGGGGACTGGGGCCAACGTCCTGACTTTC
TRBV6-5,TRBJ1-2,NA,CASSYSLGGGYTF,TGTGCCAGCAGTTACTCTCTGGGAGGCGGCTACACCTTC
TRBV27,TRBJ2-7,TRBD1,CATGTGRYEQYF,TGTGCAACCGGGACAGGGCGCTACGAGCAGTACTTC
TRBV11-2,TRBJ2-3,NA,CASSLDRGTDTQYF,TGTGCCAGCAGCTTAGATCGCGGAACAGATACGCAGTATTTT
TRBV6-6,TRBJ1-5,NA,CASSRGGSVIIF,TGTGCCAGCAGCCGAGGCGGGTCTGTCATCATTTTT
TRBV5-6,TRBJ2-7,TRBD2,CASSPRLAGGWEQYF,TGTGCCAGCAGCCCCAGACTAGCGGGAGGATGGGAGCAGTACTTC
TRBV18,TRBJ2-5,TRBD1,CASSPPSGTGGETQYF,TGTGCCAGCTCACCACCCTCTGGGACAGGGGGAGAGACCCAGTACTTC
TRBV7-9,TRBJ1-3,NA,CASSVPGQSSGNTIYF,TGTGCCAGCAGCGTACCTGGACAGAGCTCTGGAAACACCATATATTTT
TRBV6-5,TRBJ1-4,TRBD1,CASSRQGGTEKLFF,TGTGCCAGCAGCCGACAGGGTGGGACTGAAAAACTGTTTTTT
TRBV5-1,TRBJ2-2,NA,CASTFSGNAGELFF,TGCGCCAGTACATTTTCGGGGAACGCCGGGGAGCTGTTTTTT
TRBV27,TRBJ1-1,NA,CASSLSVRVNTEAFF,TGTGCCAGCAGTTTATCTGTCCGGGTGAACACTGAAGCTTTCTTT
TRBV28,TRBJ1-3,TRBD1,CASRMDRGGNTIYF,TGTGCCAGCAGAATGGACAGGGGTGGAAACACCATATATTTT
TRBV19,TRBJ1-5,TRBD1,CASTPDRNQPQHF,TGTGCCAGTACCCCGGACAGGAATCAGCCCCAGCATTTT
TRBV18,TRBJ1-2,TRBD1,CASSPFEGTGGSYGYTF,TGTGCCAGCTCACCATTCGAGGGGACAGGGGGGAGTTATGGCTACACCTTC